The entry below describes one T cell receptor beta chain. The data originate from a study of PD-1 blockade in mismatch repair-deficient tumors. The overall study: Enrolled about 2012-2016, patients had progressing, pretreated mismatch repair-deficient cancers of approximately 13 types.

The data were produced by immunoSEQ multiplex PCR, yet TCRdb's version contains in-frame clones alone and is incomplete. The table records 120,000 or so clones, about 85% of them present only once. The V gene end was trimmed by 8 bases and the J gene end by 1 base; junction bases not matched to a gene: 0. CDR1 and CDR2 from the germline V gene are MNHNS and SASEGT. The CDR3 has 12 residues. The sequenced sample was peripheral blood, obtained 44 weeks after starting pembrolizumab. This TCR came from an adult with mismatch repair-deficient cancer. The gene calls are TRBV6-1 and TRBJ1-1, with 8 bases matching TRBD1. The CDR3 loop is CASGTGNTEAFF. CDR3 DNA: TGTGCCAGCGGGACAGGGAACACTGAAGCTTTCTTT.